Sequencing of this T cell receptor beta chain was carried out in a study of OX40 agonist ivuxolimab in advanced cancers. V was cut by 4 bases and J by 0 bases, with 19 bases left in between. There are 17 residues in the CDR3. Germline loops: CDR1 SGHDN, CDR2 FVKESK. Profiling relied on immunoSEQ multiplex PCR, and the TCRdb table lists in-frame clones only, not all of them. The data contain roughly 150,000 clones, around 94% of them singletons. This chain uses TRBV14 with TRBJ2-7; weak D call: TRBD1 (7 bases). The clonotype was recovered from an adult with an advanced solid tumor such as melanoma, head and neck, liver or kidney cancer. Sequencing used CD4+ or CD8+ T cells sorted from blood, obtained in a trial of the OX40 agonist ivuxolimab. CDR3 region: CASSPRGLRDSSYEQYF. In DNA form, the CDR3 reads TGTGCCAGCAGCCCGCGGGGTTTGCGGGACAGCTCCTACGAGCAGTACTTC.